The 32 T cell receptor beta chains reported below all come from one sample, sequenced in a study of T cells in Graves' hyperthyroidism and ophthalmopathy. Researchers took RNA transcripts and amplified the TCR beta CDR3 regions from them. RT-PCR in the first round (using the HTBI primer set) targeted the TCR CDR3. TCRdb itself ran the multiplex PCR reads through MiXCR, one entry per CDR3 protein. The table has hundreds of thousands of distinct CDR3 sequences, around 20% seen once; the top ten hold around 50%. The specimen was blood. Receptor source: a man aged 35-49 years with Graves' ophthalmopathy.

In its sample, this clonotype was seen a few times. This chain connects TRBV6-2 or TRBV6-3 to TRBJ1-1, with TRBD1 matching over 7 bases. This CDR3 is 14 amino acids long. With 5 bases clipped from V and 5 bases from J, the junction kept 8 bases outside the gene matches. The germline V gene has CDR1 MNHEY and CDR2 SVGEGT. CDR3 nucleotide sequence: TGTGCCAGCAGTCCCGACAGGGAGGCAACTGAAGCTTTCTTT. This sequence encodes CASSPDREATEAFF.

This clonotype was seen repeatedly, ten times or more. The V and J genes are TRBV3-1 and TRBJ1-1; D remains unclear. V was shortened by 4 bases and J by 4 bases, with 10 bases between the two germline ends. The length of the CDR3 is 13 residues. Germline CDR1 is LGHDT and CDR2 is YNNKEL (reference sequence). The CDR3, as DNA: TGTGCCAGCAGCCCCCCGTTGGGCACTGAAGCTTTCTTT. Residues: CASSPPLGTEAFF.

This clonotype was counted only a few times. The V call is TRBV20-1, the J call TRBJ2-5, with D hard to call. Germline V gene sequence: CDR1 DFQATT, CDR2 SNEGSKA (reference sequence). This CDR3 is built from 13 residues. V was trimmed by 5 bases and J by 4 bases, leaving 14 bases between them. The CDR3 sequence is CSAPRSDGETQYF. The CDR3 coding sequence is TGCAGTGCTCCCCGCTCGGATGGAGAGACCCAGTACTTC.

V is TRBV6-2 or TRBV6-3 and J is TRBJ2-5, with 8 bases that match TRBD1. The length of the CDR3 is 14 residues. V gave up 11 bases and J gave up 5 bases; unmatched junction bases: 13. Germline CDR1 and CDR2: MNHEY and SVGEGT. In DNA form, the CDR3 reads TGTGCCGCACGGGGCAGGGGGCTCGGGGAGACCCAGTACTTC. It translates to CAARGRGLGETQYF.

This clonotype was counted only a few times. The chain couples TRBV20-1 to TRBJ2-7, with 9 bases matching TRBD1. CDR1 and CDR2 (germline): DFQATT, SNEGSKA (reference sequence). The CDR3 has 15 residues. V lost 0 bases and J lost 4; bases outside the gene matches: 7. CDR3 nucleotide sequence: TGCAGTGCTAGAGATGGAGGGACAGGGCGATACGAGCAGTACTTC. It is translated as CSARDGGTGRYEQYF.

This clonotype appeared a few times. This rearrangement joins TRBV9 to TRBJ2-1, with D unresolved. With 4 bases removed from V and 6 bases from J, the gap between germline ends came to 11 bases. The V gene's germline CDR1 is SGDLS and CDR2 YYNGEE. CDR3 length equals 13 residues. CDR3 sequence reads: CASSPGPPNEQFF. CDR3 DNA: TGTGCCAGCAGCCCAGGACCCCCCAATGAGCAGTTCTTC.

V usage is TRBV29-1 and J usage is TRBJ1-1; tentative D call: TRBD1 (6 bases). The length of the CDR3 is 14 residues. Trimming took off 7 bases at V and 7 bases at J, with 22 bases between the two ends. Germline assignment: CDR1 SQVTM and CDR2 ANQGSEA. The DNA of the CDR3 is TGCAGCGCCTTACCGGGGGGCTCCGGTCGTGAAGCTTTCTTT. Its translation: CSALPGGSGREAFF.

This clonotype was observed many times. The chain has TRBV6-1 and TRBJ2-2, with 8 bases matching TRBD2. The CDR3 loop spans 15 amino acids. V lost 5 bases and J lost 4; bases outside the gene matches: 6. The germline gives CDR1 MNHNS, CDR2 SASEGT. As DNA, the CDR3 is TGTGCCAGCAGTTTAATCAGCGGGGGCACCGGGGAGCTGTTTTTT. Its protein product is CASSLISGGTGELFF.

This clonotype was picked up a small number of times. The chain employs TRBV10-3 and TRBJ2-7; D is possibly TRBD2 (6 bases). Trimming took off 3 bases at V and 6 bases at J, with 18 bases between the two ends. The CDR3 is 15 amino acids. Germline V gene lookup returns CDR1 ENHRY and CDR2 SYGVKD. CDR3 region: CAISDPGSGSGEQYF. CDR3 nucleotides: TGTGCCATCAGTGACCCCGGGAGTGGGTCAGGCGAGCAGTACTTC.

This clonotype has just a few counts. V gene TRBV5-1 combines with J gene TRBJ2-7, with TRBD1 as a possible D gene (6 bases). V gave up 0 bases and J gave up 6 bases, with 10 bases separating them. The CDR3 covers 13 residues. CDR1 is SGHRS, CDR2 YFSETQ, per germline. The chain's CDR3 is CASSLDRVREQYF. CDR3 sequence (DNA): TGCGCCAGCAGCTTGGACAGGGTCCGCGAGCAGTACTTC.

This clonotype was seen repeatedly, ten times or more. The V call is TRBV20-1, the J call TRBJ2-1; 8 bases are shared with TRBD1. Per germline, CDR1 DFQATT and CDR2 SNEGSKA (reference sequence). The trim removed 6 bases at V and 3 bases at J, leaving 10 bases unmatched. This CDR3 comprises 15 residues. CDR3 protein: CSANDRGGFYNEQFF. DNA of the CDR3: TGCAGTGCAAACGACAGGGGCGGCTTCTACAATGAGCAGTTCTTC.

This chain links TRBV20-1 with TRBJ2-5, with 12 bases matching TRBD2. The CDR3 is 16 residues long. The V gene end was trimmed by 3 bases and the J gene end by 4 bases; junction bases not matched to a gene: 9. The germline V gene has CDR1 DFQATT and CDR2 SNEGSKA (reference sequence). CDR3 nucleotide sequence: TGCAGTGCTAGGAGGCTAGCGGGGGGGCATGGAGAGACCCAGTACTTC. It codes for CSARRLAGGHGETQYF.

This clonotype was seen ten or more times. This sequence joins TRBV3-1 and TRBJ2-1, with D tentatively TRBD2 (6 bases). The V end was cut by 2 bases, the J end by 5 bases, with 13 bases between. The V gene's germline CDR1 is LGHDT and CDR2 YNNKEL (reference sequence). The CDR3 consists of 15 residues. CDR3: CASSQWSGLNNEQFF. Written as DNA, the CDR3 is TGTGCCAGCAGCCAATGGAGCGGGCTTAACAATGAGCAGTTCTTC.

Ten or more counts support this clonotype. The CDR3 nucleotides are TGTGCCAGCAGCCAAGTTGTGCGGGACCTAGGCGAGCAGTACTTC. Its translation: CASSQVVRDLGEQYF. The rearrangement uses TRBV3-1 and TRBJ2-7, with a weak D call TRBD2 (6 bases). Looked up from germline, CDR1 is LGHDT and CDR2 is YNNKEL (reference sequence). The CDR3 length is 15 residues. V dropped 1 base and J dropped 6 bases, with 16 bases sitting between them.

This clonotype was picked up many times. V gene TRBV30 combines with J gene TRBJ2-1; 7 bases are a match to TRBD2. V dropped 4 bases and J dropped 4; count of bases not matched to a gene: 4. Looked up from germline, CDR1 is GTSNPN and CDR2 is SVGIG (reference sequence). This CDR3 has 13 residues. The CDR3 region is CAWNLAAYNEQFF. The DNA for the CDR3 is TGTGCCTGGAATCTAGCGGCGTACAATGAGCAGTTCTTC.

This clonotype was counted many times. This chain links TRBV7-2 with TRBJ2-7; D tentatively fits TRBD1 or TRBD2 (5 bases each). Germline lookup yields CDR1 SGHTA and CDR2 FQGNSA. Trimming removed 1 base at V and 0 bases at J, with 10 bases between. The CDR3 has 15 amino acids. CDR3 bases: TGTGCCAGCAGCTTAGATGGGGCGGGCTCCTACGAGCAGTACTTC. It yields the protein CASSLDGAGSYEQYF.

This clonotype was seen only a few times. For the CDR3, the DNA is TGCAGTGCTAGTCTGGCGGGGGGCTTCAAAGAGACCCAGTACTTC. It is translated as CSASLAGGFKETQYF. The chain links TRBV20-1 to TRBJ2-5; 8 bases are a match to TRBD2. J was trimmed by 3 bases and V by 3 bases; bases with no gene match: 9. This CDR3 spans 15 amino acids. Germline V gene sequence: CDR1 DFQATT, CDR2 SNEGSKA (reference sequence).

This clonotype was observed a single time. The chain is built from TRBV7-9 and TRBJ2-1, with 7 bases matching TRBD2. The germline CDR1 and CDR2 sequences are SEHNR and FQNEAQ (reference sequence). The CDR3 is made up of 19 amino acids. After removal of 4 bases from V and 9 bases from J, the junction contained 24 bases not matched to a gene. Written as DNA, the CDR3 is TGTGCCAGCAGCTCCCCCTTGGTAGGAGCGGGGATAACCTTCGGTGAGCAGTTCTTC. This sequence encodes CASSSPLVGAGITFGEQFF.

This chain links TRBV6-5 with TRBJ2-4; the D gene is possibly TRBD2 (6 bases). This CDR3 is 17 amino acids long. CDR1 is MNHEY, CDR2 SVGAGI, per germline. Trimming removed 0 bases at V and 6 bases at J, with 18 bases between. CDR3 loop: CASSYSDDPGRRNIQYF. The CDR3 region has the DNA TGTGCCAGCAGTTACTCGGACGACCCGGGGAGGAGAAACATTCAGTACTTC.

This clonotype appeared a few times. The genes are TRBV19 and TRBJ2-5, with 8 bases fitting TRBD2. The V gene's germline CDR1 is LNHDA and CDR2 SQIVND (reference sequence). The CDR3 has 13 residues. The V gene end was trimmed by 10 bases and the J gene end by 4 bases; junction bases not matched to a gene: 8. CDR3 in DNA: TGTGCCACCCGGGGGGGTACGGGAGAGACCCAGTACTTC. It translates to CATRGGTGETQYF.

This clonotype was seen a handful of times. The chain uses TRBV20-1 and TRBJ2-1, with 9 bases aligning to TRBD2. CDR3 size: 15 residues. V shed 2 bases, J shed 2 bases, and the junction held 4 bases outside the gene matches. CDR1 and CDR2 (germline): DFQATT, SNEGSKA (reference sequence). Here the CDR3 reads CSARPSGGPYNEQFF. In DNA, the CDR3 is TGCAGTGCTAGACCCAGCGGGGGGCCCTACAATGAGCAGTTCTTC.

This clonotype was counted ten times or more. V gene TRBV29-1 combines with J gene TRBJ2-7; D gene uncertain. V gave up 3 bases and J gave up 1 base, with 7 bases separating them. CDR1 SQVTM and CDR2 ANQGSEA come from the germline V gene. The CDR3 runs 12 residues. For the CDR3, the DNA is TGCAGCGTTGAGATTGGTTCCTACGAGCAGTACTTC. This gives the protein CSVEIGSYEQYF.

The rearrangement links TRBV6-1 to TRBJ2-7; TRBD1 aligns across 7 bases. The germline CDR1 and CDR2 sequences are MNHNS and SASEGT. CDR3 length: 14 amino acids. Unmatched junction bases numbered 6, after V lost 7 bases and J lost 0 bases. CDR3 residues: CASNTRGTSYEQYF. As DNA, the CDR3 is TGTGCCAGCAACACCAGGGGGACCTCCTACGAGCAGTACTTC.

The table lists this clonotype with a few counts. Written as DNA, the CDR3 is TGTGCCAGCAGCAGGACAGACAACTCTGGAAACACCATATATTTT. This gives the protein CASSRTDNSGNTIYF. The V and J genes are TRBV7-9 and TRBJ1-3, with a tentative D call TRBD1 (6 bases). Germline CDR1 SEHNR, CDR2 FQNEAQ (reference sequence). This CDR3 is built from 15 residues. V was cut by 5 bases and J by 0 bases, with 11 bases left in between. The complete variable domain, with remaining parts taken from reference TRBV7-9 and TRBJ1-3, reads DTGVSQNPRHKITKRGQNVTFRCDPISEHNRLYWYRQTLGQGPEFLTYFQNEAQLEKSRLLSDRFSAERPKGSFSTLEIQRTEQGDSAMYLCASSRTDNSGNTIYFGEGSWLTVV.

V usage is TRBV27 and J usage is TRBJ1-5, with D possibly matching TRBD1 (5 bases). The CDR3 loop spans 14 amino acids. The germline gives CDR1 MNHEY, CDR2 SMNVEV (reference sequence). V lost 4 bases to trimming and J lost 1 base, with 8 bases between them. The CDR3 reads CASSSWDSNQPQHF. The CDR3 coding sequence is TGTGCCAGCAGTTCGTGGGACAGCAATCAGCCCCAGCATTTT.

About this clonotype itself: This may come from a read error, since a much larger clone is one base off. The genes are TRBV7-2 and TRBJ1-2; D is perhaps TRBD1 (5 bases). The CDR3 contains 14 residues. Germline-derived CDR1 and CDR2 are SGHTA and FQGNSA. Trimming removed 4 bases from V and 1 base from J, with 10 bases in between. As DNA, the CDR3 is TGTGCCAGCAGCTCCCCTGACAGTAACTATGGCTACACCTTC. It translates to CASSSPDSNYGYTF.

Only a few counts were recorded for this clonotype. The chain is built from TRBV5-1 and TRBJ1-6; D gene unclear. Trimming stripped 0 bases from V and 1 base from J, with 20 bases between. This CDR3 contains 20 residues. Looked up from germline, CDR1 is SGHRS and CDR2 is YFSETQ. The CDR3 region is CASSLEGLSRSRSYNSPLHF. CDR3 nucleotide sequence: TGCGCCAGCAGCTTGGAGGGCCTCAGTAGGTCGAGGTCCTATAATTCACCCCTCCACTTT.

This clonotype was seen just once. CDR3 coding DNA: TGCAGTGCTAGACCCCGTGGTAGCGGGTCCTACGAGCAGTACTTC. This gives the protein CSARPRGSGSYEQYF. The chain links TRBV20-1 to TRBJ2-7; TRBD2 matches 7 bases. Germline CDR1 DFQATT, CDR2 SNEGSKA (reference sequence). The CDR3 loop spans 15 amino acids. V lost 2 bases and J lost 1; bases outside the gene matches: 8.

DNA of the CDR3: TGTGCCAGCGCTCAGGGGGCGCACACCGGGGAGCTGTTTTTT. Its protein is CASAQGAHTGELFF. The chain carries TRBV27 and TRBJ2-2, with 8 positions matching TRBD1. This CDR3 spans 14 amino acids. Germline values: CDR1 MNHEY, CDR2 SMNVEV (reference sequence). V lost 8 bases to trimming and J lost 3 bases; unmatched junction nucleotides: 5.

This clonotype was seen only a few times. V gene TRBV27 combines with J gene TRBJ2-3; TRBD2 matches 12 bases. J was trimmed by 4 bases and V by 2 bases; bases with no gene match: 4. This CDR3 has 16 residues. Germline loops: CDR1 MNHEY, CDR2 SMNVEV (reference sequence). In nucleotides, the CDR3 is TGTGCCAGCAGTTTACCAGGACTAGCGGGGCCAGATACGCAGTATTTT. Translating it yields CASSLPGLAGPDTQYF.

This clonotype has only a few counts. The chain uses TRBV5-1 and TRBJ2-2; no clear D. Germline CDR1 SGHRS, CDR2 YFSETQ. Between the trimmed V and J ends, which lost 0 bases and 9 bases, there was a span of 9 bases. CDR3 length: 13 residues. CDR3 sequence reads: CASSLAGYRELFF. CDR3 DNA sequence: TGCGCCAGCAGCTTGGCCGGGTACCGGGAGCTGTTTTTT.

This clonotype was seen a few times. This rearrangement joins TRBV5-1 to TRBJ1-1; 7 bases agree with TRBD1. CDR1 is SGHRS and CDR2 is YFSETQ in the germline V gene. Trimming at V came to 4 bases and at J to 1 base, leaving 4 bases not matched to a gene. The CDR3 totals 14 residues. In DNA form, the CDR3 reads TGCGCCAGCAGCGGAGGGACAGCGAACACTGAAGCTTTCTTT. Amino acids: CASSGGTANTEAFF.